This T cell receptor beta chain was observed in a study of T-cell reconstitution after alpha-beta-depleted transplantation in children. Trimming removed 5 bases at V and 3 bases at J, with 16 bases between. CDR3 length: 14 residues. From germline, CDR1 is DFQATT and CDR2 SNEGSKA (reference sequence). The TCRbeta library was prepared with unique molecular identifiers. TCRdb reanalysed the PCR reads using MiXCR and keeps one entry per CDR3 protein. The repertoire has hundreds of thousands of distinct CDR3 sequences, 16% of them found once; the top ten carry around 0.96%. The receptor comes from a human donor who donated a stem cell graft to a child with acute myeloid leukemia. The V call is TRBV20-1, the J call TRBJ1-1; possible D gene TRBD1, 6 bases. This sample comprised PBMCs from the stem cell graft donor, obtained from the stem cell graft. The CDR3 DNA sequence: TGCAGTGCTCCCCCGGGGGGCGGGTACACTGAAGCTTTCTTT. This sequence encodes CSAPPGGGYTEAFF.